The 23 T cell receptor beta chains in this list originate from one sample, sequenced in a study of CD8 T cells in Susac syndrome. RNA totalling about 0.5 to 1 ug underwent reverse transcription with random hexamers. TCRdb called the immunoSEQ multiplex PCR reads again in MiXCR, with one record for every CDR3 protein. The data show 130,000 or so distinct CDR3 sequences, around 80% seen once. The sequencing input was CD8+ T cells from PBMCs. The receptors shown here come from a human donor with multiple sclerosis.

The table lists this clonotype with a count of one. The V gene is TRBV13, the J gene TRBJ2-1, with TRBD1 identical over 8 bases. The CDR3 is made up of 15 amino acids. Looked up from germline, CDR1 is PRHDT and CDR2 is FYEKMQ (reference sequence). The V gene end was trimmed by 5 bases and the J gene end by 4 bases; junction bases not matched to a gene: 7. The CDR3 nucleotides are TGTGCCAGCAGCCCAAAGACAGGGGATTACAATGAGCAGTTCTTC. Amino acid sequence: CASSPKTGDYNEQFF. The complete variable domain, with remaining parts taken from reference TRBV13 and TRBJ2-1, reads AAGVIQSPRHLIKEKRETATLKCYPIPRHDTVYWYQQGPGQDPQFLISFYEKMQSDKGSIPDRFSAQQFSDYHSELNMSSLELGDSALYFCASSPKTGDYNEQFFGPGTRLTVL.

This clonotype was detected a few times. The chain is built from TRBV11-2 and TRBJ1-1; tentative D call: TRBD1 (6 bases). This CDR3 is 12 amino acids long. CDR1 SGHAT and CDR2 FQNNGV come from the germline V gene. V was clipped by 1 base and J by 7 bases, with 7 bases between them. Here the CDR3 DNA reads TGTGCCAGCAGCTTAGGGGGGCTTGAAGCTTTCTTT. Residues: CASSLGGLEAFF.

The chain recombines TRBV15 with TRBJ1-2, with TRBD1 matching 9 bases. CDR1 and CDR2 (germline): LNHNV, YYDKDF (reference sequence). The trim removed 0 bases at V and 1 base at J, leaving 6 bases unmatched. The CDR3 is 17 amino acids. CDR3 sequence reads: CATSRDRGTGLNYGYTF. The CDR3, as DNA: TGTGCCACCAGCAGAGATAGAGGGACAGGGCTTAACTATGGCTACACCTTC.

This chain uses TRBV3-1 with TRBJ2-3; D ambiguous. Germline-derived CDR1 and CDR2 are LGHDT and YNNKEL (reference sequence). The CDR3 is made up of 13 amino acids. Trimming pared 1 base from V and 2 bases from J, leaving 4 bases between. DNA of the CDR3: TGTGCCAGCAGCCAAGCCCTCACAGATACGCAGTATTTT. Protein sequence: CASSQALTDTQYF.

This clonotype has only a few counts. V gene TRBV7-9 combines with J gene TRBJ2-3, with D perhaps matching TRBD2 (6 bases). V lost 5 bases and J lost 6, with 27 bases in between. The length of the CDR3 is 18 residues. Germline V gene lookup returns CDR1 SEHNR and CDR2 FQNEAQ (reference sequence). Here the CDR3 reads CASSPGKEGLKAADTQYF. In DNA form, the CDR3 reads TGTGCCAGCAGCCCGGGGAAGGAGGGACTCAAAGCCGCGGATACGCAGTATTTT.

This clonotype turned up a few times. The chain carries TRBV28 and TRBJ2-7, with 9 nucleotides matching TRBD1. The V and J ends lost 5 bases and 2 bases, in that order; junction bases with no gene match: 13. This CDR3 is built from 17 residues. Germline CDR1 and CDR2: MDHEN and SYDVKM. Written as DNA, the CDR3 is TGTGCCAGCAGTCCCGACTTACGGGACAGGGTCCCCTACGAGCAGTACTTC. Translating gives CASSPDLRDRVPYEQYF.

This chain's CDR3 is CASTLSWVGGQPQHF. CDR3 DNA: TGTGCCAGCACGCTGTCGTGGGTCGGGGGTCAGCCCCAGCATTTT. The gene calls are TRBV2 and TRBJ1-5; possibly TRBD1 for D (5 bases). Germline CDR1 reads SNHLY; CDR2 reads FYNNEI. With 7 bases removed from V and 6 bases from J, the gap between germline ends came to 19 bases. This CDR3 spans 15 amino acids.

The V gene is TRBV7-6, the J gene TRBJ1-5; D is perhaps TRBD1 (5 bases). CDR3 length: 15 residues. Germline lookup yields CDR1 SGHVS and CDR2 FNYEAQ. Trimming took off 1 base at V and 5 bases at J, with 12 bases between the two ends. The CDR3 reads CASSLGGREDQPQHF. In DNA, the CDR3 is TGTGCCAGCAGCTTAGGGGGCAGGGAGGATCAGCCCCAGCATTTT.

The chain is built from TRBV9 and TRBJ2-3, with 7 bases aligning to TRBD2. V lost 6 bases, J lost 4 bases, and 11 bases stayed unmatched. CDR1 and CDR2 (germline): SGDLS, YYNGEE. CDR3 size: 15 residues. This CDR3 is CASMEGVRESDTQYF. The CDR3 region has the DNA TGTGCCAGCATGGAGGGCGTGCGGGAGTCAGATACGCAGTATTTT.

This clonotype came up a few times. This chain joins TRBV12-5 and TRBJ1-5; the D is unclear. The V gene lost 7 bases and the J gene lost 1 base, with 14 bases spanning the gap. The CDR3 totals 15 residues. Germline loops: CDR1 LGHNT, CDR2 FRNRAP. The CDR3 is CASVDWVGSNQPQHF. The CDR3 DNA reads as TGTGCTAGTGTCGACTGGGTTGGCAGCAATCAGCCCCAGCATTTT. Full variable domain (missing parts from reference TRBV12-5 and TRBJ1-5): DARVTQTPRHKVTEMGQEVTMRCQPILGHNTVFWYRQTMMQGLELLAYFRNRAPLDDSGMPKDRFSAEMPDATLATLKIQPSEPRDSAVYFCASVDWVGSNQPQHFGDGTRLSIL.

This clonotype was seen a single time. The DNA of the CDR3 is TGCAGCGTTGAAGGGAACTTACGGGAGCAGTACTTC. Amino acid sequence: CSVEGNLREQYF. The chain recombines TRBV29-1 with TRBJ2-7, with D hard to call. This CDR3 is 12 amino acids long. Per the germline V gene, CDR1 is SQVTM and CDR2 is ANQGSEA. Trimming removed 1 base from V and 7 bases from J, with 11 bases in between.

V usage is TRBV12-5 and J usage is TRBJ1-1; D remains ambiguous. V was cut by 7 bases and J by 1 base, with 10 bases left in between. There are 13 residues in the CDR3. CDR1 is LGHNT and CDR2 is FRNRAP in the germline V gene. This CDR3 is CASEWASNTEAFF. For the CDR3, the DNA is TGTGCTAGTGAGTGGGCATCGAACACTGAAGCTTTCTTT.

V and J are TRBV27 and TRBJ2-6, with unresolved D. CDR3 length equals 15 residues. V was clipped by 3 bases and J by 0 bases, with 6 bases between them. The germline CDR1 and CDR2 sequences are MNHEY and SMNVEV (reference sequence). The CDR3 DNA sequence: TGTGCCAGCAGTTTCCGAAACTCTGGGGCCAACGTCCTGACTTTC. Its translation: CASSFRNSGANVLTF.

For this clonotype: The junction departs from germline at one end; a sequencing error may be responsible. The chain recombines TRBV12-5 with TRBJ1-2; D is perhaps TRBD1 (6 bases). Per the germline V gene, CDR1 is LGHNT and CDR2 is FRNRAP. The CDR3 sequence is 16 residues long. The CDR3 loop is CTSGLEQGLNDYGYTF. The CDR3 DNA reads TGTACTAGTGGTTTGGAACAGGGTCTTAATGACTATGGCTACACCTTC. Full variable domain (missing parts from reference TRBV12-5 and TRBJ1-2): DARVTQTPRHKVTEMGQEVTMRCQPILGHNTVFWYRQTMMQGLELLAYFRNRAPLDDSGMPKDRFSAEMPDATLATLKIQPSEPRDSAVYFCTSGLEQGLNDYGYTFGSGTRLTVV.

This clonotype was observed once. The chain carries TRBV19 and TRBJ1-3, with 7 bases matching TRBD1. With V trimmed by 5 bases and J by 2 bases, 9 bases remained unmatched. CDR3 length equals 16 residues. In germline, CDR1 is LNHDA, CDR2 SQIVND (reference sequence). The CDR3 loop is CASSPSRDSPGNTIYF. CDR3 in DNA: TGTGCCAGTAGTCCCTCAAGGGACAGCCCTGGAAACACCATATATTTT.

The gene calls are TRBV30 and TRBJ1-1; D is undetermined. The CDR3 spans 13 residues. Germline CDR1 is GTSNPN and CDR2 is SVGIG (reference sequence). V was pared by 4 bases and J by 0 bases, with 9 bases between. Here the CDR3 reads CAWTDEMNTEAFF. DNA for the CDR3: TGTGCCTGGACAGACGAAATGAACACTGAAGCTTTCTTT.

The chain uses TRBV28 and TRBJ2-3; D is undetermined. CDR1 and CDR2 from the germline V gene are MDHEN and SYDVKM. The CDR3 has 13 amino acids. Trimming left V 5 bases short and J 2 bases short, with 8 bases between. CDR3 nucleotide sequence: TGTGCCAGCAGTCGACTTGCCACAGATACGCAGTATTTT. Protein product: CASSRLATDTQYF. The full variable domain, with the rest looked up from reference TRBV28 and TRBJ2-3, is DVKVTQSSRYLVKRTGEKVFLECVQDMDHENMFWYRQDPGLGLRLIYFSYDVKMKEKGDIPEGYSVSREKKERFSLILESASTNQTSMYLCASSRLATDTQYFGPGTRLTVL.

This CDR3 reads CSAPPPGTGQPQHF. In DNA form, the CDR3 reads TGCAGTGCTCCGCCCCCGGGGACGGGTCAGCCCCAGCATTTT. The V call is TRBV20-1, the J call TRBJ1-5; possibly TRBD1 for D (5 bases). The germline V gene encodes CDR1 DFQATT and CDR2 SNEGSKA (reference sequence). V lost 5 bases to trimming and J lost 6 bases, with 17 bases between them. The CDR3 has 14 amino acids.

The J gene is TRBJ2-1, the V gene TRBV7-9; 8 nucleotides align to TRBD1. Germline V gives CDR1 SEHNR, CDR2 FQNEAQ (reference sequence). V lost 7 bases and J lost 6; bases outside the gene matches: 11. The CDR3 extends over 15 amino acids. In DNA form, the CDR3 reads TGTGCCAGCACCCGGACAGGGACAACCCTCAATGAGCAGTTCTTC. Translated: CASTRTGTTLNEQFF.

The gene calls are TRBV13 and TRBJ2-7; 9 nucleotides match TRBD1. V gave up 5 bases and J gave up 5 bases; unmatched junction bases: 7. CDR1 PRHDT and CDR2 FYEKMQ come from the germline V gene (reference sequence). The CDR3 spans 14 residues. The CDR3 sequence is CASSHWTGVHEQYF. In nucleotides, the CDR3 is TGTGCCAGCAGCCACTGGACAGGGGTCCACGAGCAGTACTTC.

This rearrangement joins TRBV6-1 to TRBJ2-1; TRBD1 matches at 8 bases. In germline, CDR1 is MNHNS, CDR2 SASEGT. The CDR3 runs to 16 residues. Losses at the gene ends were 6 bases for V and 8 bases for J; bases not matched to a gene: 15. This CDR3 is CASRTIQGEIPDEQFF. CDR3 DNA sequence: TGTGCCAGCAGGACAATACAGGGGGAAATACCCGATGAGCAGTTCTTC.

V is TRBV30 and J is TRBJ1-2; D ambiguous. The CDR3 runs to 12 residues. CDR1 is GTSNPN, CDR2 SVGIG, per germline (reference sequence). Deletions cut 7 bases from V and 7 bases from J, with 16 bases between. The CDR3 sequence is CASSVGWGGYTF. Written as DNA, the CDR3 is TGTGCCTCCTCAGTGGGTTGGGGTGGCTACACCTTC.

The CDR3 spells CSARVLAALSYNEQFF. The CDR3 nucleotides are TGCAGTGCTAGAGTACTAGCGGCTCTATCCTACAATGAGCAGTTCTTC. The V and J genes are TRBV20-1 and TRBJ2-1; 8 bases line up with TRBD2. V shed 1 base and J 1 base; nucleotides not matched to a gene: 6. Germline-derived CDR1 and CDR2 are DFQATT and SNEGSKA (reference sequence). The CDR3 extends over 16 amino acids.